This T cell receptor (beta chain) derives from a study of blood T cell repertoires in COVID-19. On the study more broadly: Italy, Spain and the United States were the sources of the convalescent and acute COVID-19 samples. The cDNA or gDNA used as material had been derived from T cells, B-cell-depleted T cells, or PBMCs.

This clone occurred once. In the study's own analysis: Nucleated cell number was recorded as an estimate derived from reference gene primer amplification. Sequencing used immunoSEQ multiplex PCR; TCRdb keeps in-frame clones, though not all of them. The D gene and trimming were derived from the DNA, and the V and J assignments and clone size from that table. The data show about 81,000 clones, with roughly 86% seen just once and 25% held by the top ten. Germline V gene data show CDR1 as SGHNT and CDR2 as YYREEE (reference sequence). The length of the CDR3 is 13 residues. V lost 4 bases and J lost 7, with 9 bases in between.

The sequence derives from a human donor in a cohort sampled during active COVID-19. Sequenced: peripheral blood. This chain uses TRBV5-4 with TRBJ1-6; D gene unclear. The CDR3: CASSLDGNSPLHF. The CDR3 nucleotides read TGTGCCAGCAGCCTGGACGGGAATTCACCCCTCCACTTT.